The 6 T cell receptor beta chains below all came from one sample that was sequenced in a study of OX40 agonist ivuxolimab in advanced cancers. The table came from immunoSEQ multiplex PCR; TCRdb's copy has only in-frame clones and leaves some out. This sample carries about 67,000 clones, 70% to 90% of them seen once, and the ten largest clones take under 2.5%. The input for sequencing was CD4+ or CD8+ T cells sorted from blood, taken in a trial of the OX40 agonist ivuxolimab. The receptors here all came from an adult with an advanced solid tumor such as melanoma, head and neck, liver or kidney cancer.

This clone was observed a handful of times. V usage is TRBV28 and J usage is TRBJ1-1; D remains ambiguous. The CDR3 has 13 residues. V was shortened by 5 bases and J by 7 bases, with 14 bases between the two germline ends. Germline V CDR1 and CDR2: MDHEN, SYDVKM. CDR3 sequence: CASSHIDVYEAFF. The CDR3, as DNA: TGTGCCAGCAGTCACATCGACGTTTATGAAGCTTTCTTT.

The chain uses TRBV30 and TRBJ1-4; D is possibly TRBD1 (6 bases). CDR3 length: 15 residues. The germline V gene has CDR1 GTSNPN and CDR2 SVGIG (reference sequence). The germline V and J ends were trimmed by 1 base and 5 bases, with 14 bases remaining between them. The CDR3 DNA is TGTGCCTGGAGTGGGTATGGGACAAGAAATGAAAAACTGTTTTTT. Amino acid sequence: CAWSGYGTRNEKLFF.

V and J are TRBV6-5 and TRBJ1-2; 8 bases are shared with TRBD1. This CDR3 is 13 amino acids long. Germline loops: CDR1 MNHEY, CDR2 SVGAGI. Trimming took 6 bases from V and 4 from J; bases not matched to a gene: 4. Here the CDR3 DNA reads TGTGCCAGCAGCTCAGACAGGGGCTATGGCTACACCTTC. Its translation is CASSSDRGYGYTF.

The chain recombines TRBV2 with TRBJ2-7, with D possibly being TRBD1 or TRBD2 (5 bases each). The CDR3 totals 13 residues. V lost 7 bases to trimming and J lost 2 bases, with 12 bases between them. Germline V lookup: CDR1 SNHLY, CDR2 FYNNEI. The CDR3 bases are TGTGCCAGCAAGGGAGACAGTACCTACGAGCAGTACTTC. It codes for CASKGDSTYEQYF.

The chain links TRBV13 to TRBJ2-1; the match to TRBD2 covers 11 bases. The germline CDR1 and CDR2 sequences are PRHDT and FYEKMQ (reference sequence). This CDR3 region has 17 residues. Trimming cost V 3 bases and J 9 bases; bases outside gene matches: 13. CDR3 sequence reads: CASSLWTLAGGGGEQFF. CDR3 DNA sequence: TGTGCCAGCAGCTTGTGGACCCTAGCGGGGGGCGGGGGTGAGCAGTTCTTC.

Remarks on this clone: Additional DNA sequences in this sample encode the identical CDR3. The CDR3 bases are TGTGCCAGCAGCCCCCAGACAGGCCGCCACGAGGCTTTCTTT. Amino acid sequence: CASSPQTGRHEAFF. The chain uses TRBV11-2 and TRBJ1-1, with TRBD1 as a possible D gene (6 bases). Germline CDR1 and CDR2: SGHAT and FQNNGV. The CDR3 runs 14 residues. V dropped 5 bases and J dropped 11 bases, with 21 bases sitting between them.